The T cell receptor (beta chain) under discussion was sequenced for a study of vaccination effects on CD4 cells after COVID-19. Note on this clone: Its antigen remains unidentified.

Peptide-pool stimulation followed by sequencing identified expanded antigen-specific CD4+ clonotypes in the ViraFEST assay. The authors isolated CD4+ T cells after approximately 9 days of culture. Two doses of BNT162b2 or mRNA-1273 vaccine were administered to participants. TCRdb's table, derived via immunoSEQ multiplex PCR, lists solely in-frame clones and lacks some. The table records 25,000 to 30,000 clones, roughly 70% of them present only once. The V and J ends lost 6 bases and 1 base, in that order; junction bases with no gene match: 7. CDR1 SNHLY and CDR2 FYNNEI come from the germline V gene. The CDR3 covers 15 residues.

This receptor was taken from a human donor who received a COVID-19 vaccine. J is TRBJ1-1 and V is TRBV2, with 8 positions matching TRBD1. This material consisted of CD4+ T cells from PBMCs cultured with HCoV-NL63 spike peptides, taken after COVID-19 vaccination. CDR3 sequence reads: CASSRLGQANTEAFF. CDR3 in DNA: TGTGCCAGCAGCCGATTGGGACAGGCGAACACTGAAGCTTTCTTT.